These 2 T cell receptor beta chains originate from one sample sequenced in a study of cytomegalovirus exposure and HLA in healthy donors (dated by TCRdb to the late 2010s). Library construction relied on the immunoSEQ multiplex PCR assay. For the multiplex PCR, a mixture combining 60 forward primers for TCR Vbeta segments and 13 reverse primers for TCR Jbeta segments was used. TCRdb retrieved this table from immuneACCESS and kept in-frame rearrangements only. Not all clones are present; in checked studies, unresolved V genes account for under half, and no reason is known for the remainder. The sample table records around 200,000 clones; 75% to 85% of these occur just once. In total, the top ten clones hold 0.6% to 0.7% of the sample. Sequencing was carried out using PBMCs. Receptor source: a boy younger than 18 in good health and CMV-seronegative.

Worth noting for this clone: Compared with germline, one end of the junction differs, possibly owing to a read error. V is TRBV7-9 and J is TRBJ1-1; 8 positions agree with TRBD1. The germline CDR1 and CDR2 sequences are SEHNR and FQNEAQ (reference sequence). There are 15 residues in the CDR3. The CDR3 protein is CSSSAIQGANTEAFF. Written as DNA, the CDR3 is TGTTCCAGCAGCGCCATCCAGGGGGCGAACACTGAAGCTTTCTTT. The complete variable domain, with remaining parts taken from reference TRBV7-9 and TRBJ1-1, reads DTGVSQNPRHKITKRGQNVTFRCDPISEHNRLYWYRQTLGQGPEFLTYFQNEAQLEKSRLLSDRFSAERPKGSFSTLEIQRTEQGDSAMYLCSSSAIQGANTEAFFGQGTRLTVV.

This sequence joins TRBV7-2 and TRBJ1-1; D possibly corresponds to TRBD1 (6 bases). The length of the CDR3 is 15 residues. Trimming removed 5 bases at V and 0 bases at J, with 13 bases between. CDR1 is SGHTA, CDR2 FQGNSA, per germline. The CDR3 DNA is TGTGCCAGCAGCCCACTTAGGACAGTGAACACTGAAGCTTTCTTT. Residues: CASSPLRTVNTEAFF.